This TCR beta chain was captured by sequencing in a study of control samples from healthy donors and cancer patients. The germline V gene encodes CDR1 SQVTM and CDR2 ANQGSEA. After removal of 5 bases from V and 6 bases from J, the junction contained 6 bases not matched to a gene. This CDR3 has 12 amino acids. TCRdb's table, derived via immunoSEQ multiplex PCR, lists solely in-frame clones and lacks some. Here the sample spans 400,000 to 450,000 clones, around 90% being singletons. This rearrangement joins TRBV29-1 to TRBJ1-2; TRBD1 matches at 7 bases. The specimen sequenced was PBMCs. This clonotype was sampled from a man between 35 and 55 years old with head and neck cancer. The CDR3 region is CSVHTGADGYTF. CDR3 DNA sequence: TGCAGCGTTCACACAGGGGCCGATGGCTACACCTTC.